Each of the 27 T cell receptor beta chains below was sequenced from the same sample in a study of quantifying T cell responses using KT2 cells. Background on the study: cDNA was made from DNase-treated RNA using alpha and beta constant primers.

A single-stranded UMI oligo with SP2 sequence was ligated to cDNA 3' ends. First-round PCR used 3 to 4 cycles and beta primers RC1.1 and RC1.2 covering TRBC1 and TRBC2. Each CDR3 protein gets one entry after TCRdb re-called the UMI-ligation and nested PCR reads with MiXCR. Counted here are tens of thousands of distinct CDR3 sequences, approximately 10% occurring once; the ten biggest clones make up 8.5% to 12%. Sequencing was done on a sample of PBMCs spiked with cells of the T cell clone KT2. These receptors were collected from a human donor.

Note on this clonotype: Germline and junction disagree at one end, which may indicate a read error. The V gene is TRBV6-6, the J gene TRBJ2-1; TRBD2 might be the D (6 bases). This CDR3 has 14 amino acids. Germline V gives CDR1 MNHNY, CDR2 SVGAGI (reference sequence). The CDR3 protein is CVSSPSGSYNEQFF. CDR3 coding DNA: TGTGTCAGCAGTCCCAGCGGGTCATACAATGAGCAGTTCTTC.

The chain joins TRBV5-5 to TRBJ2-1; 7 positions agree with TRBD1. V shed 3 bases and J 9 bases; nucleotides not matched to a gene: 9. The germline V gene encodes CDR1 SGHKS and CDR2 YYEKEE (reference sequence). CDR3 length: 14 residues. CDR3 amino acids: CASSSLDREGEQFF. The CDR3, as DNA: TGTGCCAGCAGCTCTTTAGACAGGGAAGGTGAGCAGTTCTTC.

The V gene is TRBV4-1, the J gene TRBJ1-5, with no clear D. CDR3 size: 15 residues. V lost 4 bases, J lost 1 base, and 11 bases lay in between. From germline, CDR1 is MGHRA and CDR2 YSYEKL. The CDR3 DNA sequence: TGCGCCAGCAGCCCCCGGACCGACAGCAATCAGCCCCAGCATTTT. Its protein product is CASSPRTDSNQPQHF.

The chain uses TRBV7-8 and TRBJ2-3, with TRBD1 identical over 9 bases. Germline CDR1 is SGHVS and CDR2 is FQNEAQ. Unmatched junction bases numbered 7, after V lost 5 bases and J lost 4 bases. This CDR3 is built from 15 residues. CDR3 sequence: CASSQQGAAADTQYF. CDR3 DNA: TGTGCCAGCAGCCAACAGGGGGCGGCGGCAGATACGCAGTATTTT.

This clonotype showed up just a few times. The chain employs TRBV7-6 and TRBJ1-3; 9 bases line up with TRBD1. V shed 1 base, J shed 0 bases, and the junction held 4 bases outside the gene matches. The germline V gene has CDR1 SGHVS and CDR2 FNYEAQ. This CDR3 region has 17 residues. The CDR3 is CASSLGTGAFSGNTIYF. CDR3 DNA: TGTGCCAGCAGCTTAGGGACAGGGGCTTTCTCTGGAAACACCATATATTTT.

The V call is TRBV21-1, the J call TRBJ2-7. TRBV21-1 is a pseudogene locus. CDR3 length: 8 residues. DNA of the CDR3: TGTGCCAGCAGCAAATGTTTCTTC. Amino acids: CASSKCFF.

In DNA form, the CDR3 reads TGCAGTGCTGGAGGGGCCGGGGGACTACTCAATGAGCAGTTCTTC. Translating it yields CSAGGAGGLLNEQFF. The V and J genes are TRBV20-1 and TRBJ2-1; 7 bases line up with TRBD2. The germline CDR1 and CDR2 sequences are DFQATT and SNEGSKA (reference sequence). V lost 5 bases and J lost 6; bases outside the gene matches: 13. CDR3 length: 15 amino acids.

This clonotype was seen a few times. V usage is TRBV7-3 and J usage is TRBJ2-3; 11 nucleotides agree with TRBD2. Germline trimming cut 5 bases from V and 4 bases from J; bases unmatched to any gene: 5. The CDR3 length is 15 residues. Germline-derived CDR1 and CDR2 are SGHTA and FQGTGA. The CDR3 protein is CASSRYSGGADTQYF. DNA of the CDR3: TGTGCCAGCAGCCGTTATAGCGGGGGGGCAGATACGCAGTATTTT.

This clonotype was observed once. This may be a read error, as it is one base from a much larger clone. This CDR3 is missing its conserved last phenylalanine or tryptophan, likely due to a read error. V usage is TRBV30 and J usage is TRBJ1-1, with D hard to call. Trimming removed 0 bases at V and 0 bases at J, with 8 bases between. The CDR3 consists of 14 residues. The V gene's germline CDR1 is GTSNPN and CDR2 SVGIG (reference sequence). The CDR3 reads CAWSVGRVNTEAFL. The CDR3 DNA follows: TGTGCCTGGAGTGTTGGACGGGTGAACACTGAAGCTTTCTTA.

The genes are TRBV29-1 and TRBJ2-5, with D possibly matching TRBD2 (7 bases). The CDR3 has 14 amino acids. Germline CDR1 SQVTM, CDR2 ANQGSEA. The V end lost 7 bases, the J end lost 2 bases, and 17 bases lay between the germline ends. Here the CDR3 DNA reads TGCAGCGCGGGGGGAGGGGGGCGACAAGAGACCCAGTACTTC. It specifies CSAGGGGRQETQYF.

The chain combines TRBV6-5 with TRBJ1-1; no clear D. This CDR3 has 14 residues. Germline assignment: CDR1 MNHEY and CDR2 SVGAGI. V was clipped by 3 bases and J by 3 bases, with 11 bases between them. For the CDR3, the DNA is TGTGCCAGCAGTTATGAATCAGGTGACACTGAAGCTTTCTTT. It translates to CASSYESGDTEAFF.

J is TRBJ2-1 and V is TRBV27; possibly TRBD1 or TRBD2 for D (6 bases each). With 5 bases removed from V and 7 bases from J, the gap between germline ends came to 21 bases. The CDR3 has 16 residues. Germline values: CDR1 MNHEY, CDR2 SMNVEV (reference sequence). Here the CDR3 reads CASSLGDRRGKNEQFF. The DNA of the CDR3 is TGTGCCAGCAGTCTCGGAGACAGGAGGGGTAAGAATGAGCAGTTCTTC.

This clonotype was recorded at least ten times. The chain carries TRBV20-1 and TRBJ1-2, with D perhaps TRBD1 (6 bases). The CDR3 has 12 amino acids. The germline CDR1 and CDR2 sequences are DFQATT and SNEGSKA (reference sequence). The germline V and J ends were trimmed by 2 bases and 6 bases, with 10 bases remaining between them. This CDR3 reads CSARLQGHGYTF. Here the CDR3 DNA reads TGCAGTGCTAGACTACAGGGCCATGGCTACACCTTC.

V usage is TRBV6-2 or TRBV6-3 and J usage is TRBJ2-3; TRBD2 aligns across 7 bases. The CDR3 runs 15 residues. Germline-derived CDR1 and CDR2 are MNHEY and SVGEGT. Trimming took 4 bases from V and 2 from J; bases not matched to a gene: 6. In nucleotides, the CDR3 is TGTGCCAGCAGTTGGCAGCGGGGAGACACAGATACGCAGTATTTT. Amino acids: CASSWQRGDTDTQYF.

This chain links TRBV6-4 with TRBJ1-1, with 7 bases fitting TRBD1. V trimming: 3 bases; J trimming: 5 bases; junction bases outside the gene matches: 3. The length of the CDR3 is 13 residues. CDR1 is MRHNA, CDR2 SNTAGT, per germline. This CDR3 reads CASSESGGTEAFF. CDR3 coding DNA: TGTGCCAGCAGTGAATCAGGGGGTACTGAAGCTTTCTTT.

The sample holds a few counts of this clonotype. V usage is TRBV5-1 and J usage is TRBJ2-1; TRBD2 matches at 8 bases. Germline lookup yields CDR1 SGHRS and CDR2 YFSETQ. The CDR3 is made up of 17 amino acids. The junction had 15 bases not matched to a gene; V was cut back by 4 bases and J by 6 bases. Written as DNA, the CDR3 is TGCGCCAGCAGCGGGACAAAGGGACTAGTCGCCAGCAATGAGCAGTTCTTC. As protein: CASSGTKGLVASNEQFF.

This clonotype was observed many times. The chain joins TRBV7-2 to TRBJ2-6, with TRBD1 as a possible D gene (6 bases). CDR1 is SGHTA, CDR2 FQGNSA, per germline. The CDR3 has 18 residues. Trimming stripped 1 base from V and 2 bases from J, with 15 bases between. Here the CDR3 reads CASSLGGTLQAGANVLTF. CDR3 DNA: TGTGCCAGCAGCTTAGGAGGGACACTTCAAGCTGGGGCCAACGTCCTGACTTTC. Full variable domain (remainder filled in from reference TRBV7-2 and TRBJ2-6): GAGVSQSPSNKVTEKGKDVELRCDPISGHTALYWYRQSLGQGLEFLIYFQGNSAPDKSGLPSDRFSAERTGGSVSTLTIQRTQQEDSAVYLCASSLGGTLQAGANVLTFGAGSRLTVL.

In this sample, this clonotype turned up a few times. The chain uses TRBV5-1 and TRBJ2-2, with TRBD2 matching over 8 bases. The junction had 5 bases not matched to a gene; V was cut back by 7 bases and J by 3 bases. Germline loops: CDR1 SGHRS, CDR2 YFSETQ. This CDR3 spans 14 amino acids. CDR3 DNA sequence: TGCGCCAGCCTGGCGCGGGAGGACACCGGGGAGCTGTTTTTT. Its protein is CASLAREDTGELFF.

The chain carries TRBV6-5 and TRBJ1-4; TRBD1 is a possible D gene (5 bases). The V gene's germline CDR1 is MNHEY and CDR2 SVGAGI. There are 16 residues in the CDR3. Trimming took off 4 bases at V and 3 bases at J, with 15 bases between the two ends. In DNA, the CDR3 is TGTGCCAGCAGTTCCCTAGGGGAGCTGGCTAATGAAAAACTGTTTTTT. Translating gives CASSSLGELANEKLFF.

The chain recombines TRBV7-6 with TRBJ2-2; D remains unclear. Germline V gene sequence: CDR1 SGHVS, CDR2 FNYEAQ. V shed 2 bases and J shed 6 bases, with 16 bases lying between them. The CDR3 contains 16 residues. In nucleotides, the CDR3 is TGTGCCAGCAGCTTATCCTCGCCTTGGATTCCCGGGGAGCTGTTTTTT. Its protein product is CASSLSSPWIPGELFF.

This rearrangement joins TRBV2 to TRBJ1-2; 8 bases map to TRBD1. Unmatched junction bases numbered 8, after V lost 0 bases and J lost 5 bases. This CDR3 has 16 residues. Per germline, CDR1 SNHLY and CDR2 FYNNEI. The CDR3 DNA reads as TGTGCCAGCAGTGAAGCGTTGGGACAGGTCACGTATGGCTACACCTTC. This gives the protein CASSEALGQVTYGYTF.

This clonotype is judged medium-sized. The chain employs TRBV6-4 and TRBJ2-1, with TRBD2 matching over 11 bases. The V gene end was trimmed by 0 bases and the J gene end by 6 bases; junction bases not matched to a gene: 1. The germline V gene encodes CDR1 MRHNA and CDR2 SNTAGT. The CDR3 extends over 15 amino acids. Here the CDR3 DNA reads TGTGCCAGCAGTGACTCTAGCGGGGGGGCCAATGAGCAGTTCTTC. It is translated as CASSDSSGGANEQFF.

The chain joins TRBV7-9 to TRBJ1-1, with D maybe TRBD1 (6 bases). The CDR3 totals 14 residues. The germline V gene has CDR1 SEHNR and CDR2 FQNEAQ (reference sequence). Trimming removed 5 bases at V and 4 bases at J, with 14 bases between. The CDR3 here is CASSPSGAGTEAFF. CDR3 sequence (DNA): TGTGCCAGCAGCCCATCAGGGGCCGGCACTGAAGCTTTCTTT.

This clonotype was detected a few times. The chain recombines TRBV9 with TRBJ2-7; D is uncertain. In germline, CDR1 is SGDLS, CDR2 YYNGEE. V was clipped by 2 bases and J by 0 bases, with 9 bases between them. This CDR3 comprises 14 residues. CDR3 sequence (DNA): TGTGCCAGCAGCGTTGGCGCTAGCTCCTACGAGCAGTACTTC. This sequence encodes CASSVGASSYEQYF.

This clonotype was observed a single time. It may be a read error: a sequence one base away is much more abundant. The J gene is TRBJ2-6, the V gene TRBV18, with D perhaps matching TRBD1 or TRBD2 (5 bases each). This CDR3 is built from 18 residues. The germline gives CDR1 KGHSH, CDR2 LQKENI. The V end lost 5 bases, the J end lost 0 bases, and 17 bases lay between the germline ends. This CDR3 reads CASSYWDGIVSGANVLTF. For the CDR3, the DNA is TGTGCCAGCTCATACTGGGACGGAATCGTCTCTGGGGCCAACGTCCTGACTTTC.

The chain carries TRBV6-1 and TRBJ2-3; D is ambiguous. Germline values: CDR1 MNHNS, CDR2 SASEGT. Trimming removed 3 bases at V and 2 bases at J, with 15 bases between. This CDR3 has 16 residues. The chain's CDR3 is CASSDNLPHATDTQYF. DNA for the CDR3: TGTGCCAGCAGTGACAACCTGCCCCACGCCACAGATACGCAGTATTTT.

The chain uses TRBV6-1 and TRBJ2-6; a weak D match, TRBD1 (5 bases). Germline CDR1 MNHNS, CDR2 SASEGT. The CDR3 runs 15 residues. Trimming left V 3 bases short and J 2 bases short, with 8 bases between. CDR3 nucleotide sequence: TGTGCCAGCAGTGATGGGGCAGCTGGGGCCAACGTCCTGACTTTC. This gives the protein CASSDGAAGANVLTF.